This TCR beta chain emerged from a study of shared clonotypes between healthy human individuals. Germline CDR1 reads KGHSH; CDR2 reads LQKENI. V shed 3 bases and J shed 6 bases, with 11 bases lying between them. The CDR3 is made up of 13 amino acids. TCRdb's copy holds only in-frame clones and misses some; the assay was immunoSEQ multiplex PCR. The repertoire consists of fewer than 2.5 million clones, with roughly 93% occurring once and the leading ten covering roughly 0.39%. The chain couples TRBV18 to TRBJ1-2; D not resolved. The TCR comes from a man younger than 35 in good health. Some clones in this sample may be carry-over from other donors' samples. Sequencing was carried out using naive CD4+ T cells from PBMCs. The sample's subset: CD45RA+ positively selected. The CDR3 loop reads CASSPASTNGYTF. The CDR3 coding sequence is TGTGCCAGCTCACCGGCTTCGACGAATGGCTACACCTTC.